The 27 T cell receptor beta chains below were found in one sample sequenced in a study of blood T cell repertoires in COVID-19 (TCRdb year 2020). Library method: the immunoSEQ multiplex PCR assay. This immuneACCESS table, as held by TCRdb, lists in-frame sequences with V and J called but not all clones. Of the missing ones, under half trace to an unresolved V gene in checked studies; the others have no known cause. In all, the sample holds some 500,000 clones, and more than 75% of those were seen once. Of the sample, about 1.7% is held by the ten largest clones. Sequenced material: PBMCs or T cells enriched from blood (not recorded which). Receptors originate from a woman between 40 and 55 years old who had recovered from COVID-19.

The rearrangement links TRBV18 to TRBJ1-4; 7 bases align to TRBD1. Trimming removed 5 bases from V and 8 bases from J; junction bases left unmatched: 8. The CDR3 contains 14 residues. Germline V CDR1 and CDR2: KGHSH, LQKENI. The CDR3 here is CASSFHRGYEKLFF. CDR3 nucleotides: TGTGCCAGCTCATTTCACAGGGGATACGAAAAACTGTTTTTT.

V is TRBV2 and J is TRBJ1-2; 7 bases line up with TRBD1. The junction had 8 bases not matched to a gene; V was cut back by 7 bases and J by 6 bases. The CDR3 consists of 13 residues. The germline CDR1 and CDR2 sequences are SNHLY and FYNNEI. The chain's CDR3 is CASTRTGFDGYTF. CDR3 DNA sequence: TGTGCCAGCACAAGGACAGGTTTCGATGGCTACACCTTC.

This chain connects TRBV7-9 to TRBJ2-2; 8 bases match TRBD1. Looked up from germline, CDR1 is SEHNR and CDR2 is FQNEAQ (reference sequence). The CDR3 contains 15 residues. V lost 5 bases and J lost 4; bases outside the gene matches: 6. CDR3 bases: TGTGCCAGCAGCCGGACAGGGCAAGGCACCGGGGAGCTGTTTTTT. This sequence encodes CASSRTGQGTGELFF. The entire variable domain, with the rest obtained from reference TRBV7-9 and TRBJ2-2, is as follows: DTGVSQNPRHKITKRGQNVTFRCDPISEHNRLYWYRQTLGQGPEFLTYFQNEAQLEKSRLLSDRFSAERPKGSFSTLEIQRTEQGDSAMYLCASSRTGQGTGELFFGEGSRLTVL.

The chain employs TRBV4-3 and TRBJ2-3, with 11 bases aligning to TRBD2. This CDR3 has 19 residues. Germline trimming cut 5 bases from V and 0 bases from J; bases unmatched to any gene: 13. In germline, CDR1 is LGHNA, CDR2 YSLEER. CDR3 sequence: CASSVGTSGAAYSTDTQYF. DNA of the CDR3: TGCGCCAGCAGCGTCGGGACTAGCGGAGCCGCTTATAGCACAGATACGCAGTATTTT.

On this clone: In the same sample, other DNA sequences code for this CDR3. The V gene is TRBV10-3, the J gene TRBJ2-7; TRBD1 aligns across 9 bases. Germline lookup yields CDR1 ENHRY and CDR2 SYGVKD. V was clipped by 8 bases and J by 0 bases; unmatched bases: 2. This CDR3 has 13 amino acids. DNA for the CDR3: TGTGCCATCCGGGACAGGGACTCCTACGAGCAGTACTTC. Its translation is CAIRDRDSYEQYF.

The chain has TRBV15 and TRBJ1-1; possible D gene TRBD1, 5 bases. CDR1 and CDR2 from the germline V gene are LNHNV and YYDKDF (reference sequence). The length of the CDR3 is 15 residues. Trimming shortened V by 0 bases and J by 4 bases, and 12 bases separated the two germline ends. CDR3 loop: CATSRDNVGGTEAFF. The CDR3 DNA reads TGTGCCACCAGCAGAGATAACGTGGGGGGCACTGAAGCTTTCTTT.

V gene TRBV9 combines with J gene TRBJ1-1; D gene unclear. V lost 0 bases and J 0 bases, leaving 9 bases between the germline ends. This CDR3 has 15 amino acids. The germline CDR1 and CDR2 sequences are SGDLS and YYNGEE. The CDR3 is CASSVGGNLNTEAFF. CDR3 coding DNA: TGTGCCAGCAGCGTAGGAGGTAACCTGAACACTGAAGCTTTCTTT. Variable domain in full (rest from reference TRBV9 and TRBJ1-1): DSGVTQTPKHLITATGQRVTLRCSPRSGDLSVYWYQQSLDQGLQFLIQYYNGEERAKGNILERFSAQQFPDLHSELNLSSLELGDSALYFCASSVGGNLNTEAFFGQGTRLTVV.

V is TRBV24-1 and J is TRBJ1-1; weak D call: TRBD1 (5 bases). The V gene's germline CDR1 is KGHDR and CDR2 SFDVKD. CDR3 length equals 13 residues. Trimming removed 6 bases from V and 5 bases from J, with 12 bases in between. The DNA for the CDR3 is TGTGCCACCAGTAGCGGCGGGGGAACTGAAGCTTTCTTT. Protein sequence: CATSSGGGTEAFF.

The gene calls are TRBV5-4 and TRBJ2-1; D not resolved. V lost 2 bases and J lost 5, with 8 bases in between. Germline CDR1 reads SGHNT; CDR2 reads YYREEE (reference sequence). This CDR3 has 13 residues. The CDR3 protein is CASSFLTNNEQFF. In nucleotides, the CDR3 is TGTGCCAGCAGCTTTCTAACGAACAATGAGCAGTTCTTC. The full variable domain, rest sourced from reference TRBV5-4 and TRBJ2-1, is ETGVTQSPTHLIKTRGQQVTLRCSSQSGHNTVSWYQQALGQGPQFIFQYYREEENGRGNFPPRFSGLQFPNYSSELNVNALELDDSALYLCASSFLTNNEQFFGPGTRLTVL.

This clone was seen once. The chain has TRBV11-2 and TRBJ2-3; 7 positions agree with TRBD1. This CDR3 spans 15 amino acids. CDR1 and CDR2 (germline): SGHAT, FQNNGV. V dropped 1 base and J dropped 2; count of bases not matched to a gene: 3. The CDR3: CASSLGTGFTDTQYF. The CDR3 nucleotides are TGTGCCAGCAGCTTAGGGACAGGCTTCACAGATACGCAGTATTTT.

The rearrangement links TRBV24-1 to TRBJ2-7; D is unclear. The CDR3 consists of 14 residues. Germline V gene lookup returns CDR1 KGHDR and CDR2 SFDVKD. V lost 2 bases to trimming and J lost 2 bases, with 9 bases between them. The CDR3 here is CATSDSQEPYEQYF. The CDR3 nucleotides read TGTGCCACCAGTGATTCCCAGGAACCCTACGAGCAGTACTTC.

This chain joins TRBV4-3 and TRBJ2-2; D gene ambiguous. Trimming removed 0 bases at V and 0 bases at J, with 5 bases between. Germline assignment: CDR1 LGHNA and CDR2 YSLEER. The CDR3 is 15 amino acids. The CDR3 DNA reads TGCGCCAGCAGCCAAGACAGCGCGAACACCGGGGAGCTGTTTTTT. This codes for CASSQDSANTGELFF.

This chain connects TRBV7-9 to TRBJ2-1, with TRBD2 matching 7 bases. The V gene's germline CDR1 is SEHNR and CDR2 FQNEAQ (reference sequence). This CDR3 has 16 residues. J was trimmed by 3 bases and V by 5 bases; bases with no gene match: 10. CDR3 residues: CASSQLAWGDYNEQFF. The CDR3 coding sequence is TGTGCCAGCAGCCAACTAGCGTGGGGCGACTACAATGAGCAGTTCTTC.

This chain links TRBV7-6 with TRBJ2-1, with D tentatively TRBD2 (6 bases). Germline V gene sequence: CDR1 SGHVS, CDR2 FNYEAQ. This CDR3 region has 16 residues. With 4 bases removed from V and 5 bases from J, the gap between germline ends came to 18 bases. The CDR3 coding sequence is TGTGCCAGCAGCTCAACCTATAGCGGTACACACAATGAGCAGTTCTTC. Translated: CASSSTYSGTHNEQFF.

In DNA form, the CDR3 reads TGTGCCATCTCAGCAGGGACAGCCGAAGAGACCCAGTACTTC. Its protein is CAISAGTAEETQYF. This rearrangement joins TRBV10-3 to TRBJ2-5; 7 bases are shared with TRBD1. Trimming removed 8 bases from V and 3 bases from J; junction bases left unmatched: 9. From germline, CDR1 is ENHRY and CDR2 SYGVKD. The CDR3 has 14 residues.

The V call is TRBV12-3 or TRBV12-4, the J call TRBJ2-7; no clear D gene. The CDR3 consists of 13 residues. Trimming cost V 3 bases and J 3 bases, with 9 bases left between them. CDR3 nucleotides: TGTGCCAGCAGTTTTAGTTTCGGCTACGAGCAGTACTTC. It codes for CASSFSFGYEQYF.

This sequence joins TRBV19 and TRBJ2-5; 9 bases are a match to TRBD1. This CDR3 region has 14 residues. Germline V gene data show CDR1 as LNHDA and CDR2 as SQIVND (reference sequence). Germline trimming cut 10 bases from V and 5 bases from J; bases unmatched to any gene: 11. This CDR3 reads CATGRTGVGETQYF. The CDR3 DNA follows: TGTGCCACCGGGCGGACAGGGGTCGGGGAGACCCAGTACTTC.

The rearrangement links TRBV19 to TRBJ2-7; TRBD1 might be the D (8 bases). The CDR3 spans 15 residues. Germline CDR1 LNHDA, CDR2 SQIVND (reference sequence). Trimming stripped 5 bases from V and 2 bases from J, with 16 bases between. The CDR3 bases are TGTGCCAGTAGTCAACTACAGGGGGGGGCCTACGAGCAGTACTTC. Encoded protein: CASSQLQGGAYEQYF.

V is TRBV5-8 and J is TRBJ1-1, with D maybe TRBD1 (5 bases). The germline gives CDR1 SGHTS, CDR2 YDEGEE. The V end was cut by 3 bases, the J end by 1 base, with 19 bases between. The length of the CDR3 is 17 residues. In DNA, the CDR3 is TGTGCCAGCAGCTCCTGGGGTGGGGGACTCGGGAACACTGAAGCTTTCTTT. This sequence encodes CASSSWGGGLGNTEAFF.

This chain links TRBV6-5 with TRBJ1-4, with D possibly matching TRBD1 (5 bases). Germline CDR1 and CDR2: MNHEY and SVGAGI. The CDR3 is 13 amino acids. V lost 6 bases to trimming and J lost 4 bases, with 9 bases between them. CDR3: CASRDSLNEKLFF. The CDR3 DNA reads as TGTGCCAGCAGAGACAGCCTTAATGAAAAACTGTTTTTT.

The genes are TRBV6-4 and TRBJ2-3; the match to TRBD2 covers 9 bases. V shed 6 bases, J shed 0 bases, and the junction held 16 bases outside the gene matches. This CDR3 has 19 residues. Germline V gives CDR1 MRHNA, CDR2 SNTAGT. This CDR3 is CASSALAGEAPFSTDTQYF. CDR3 DNA sequence: TGTGCCAGCAGCGCGTTAGCGGGAGAGGCCCCTTTTAGCACAGATACGCAGTATTTT.

The gene calls are TRBV29-1 and TRBJ1-1, with 7 nucleotides matching TRBD1. The CDR3 is made up of 14 amino acids. V lost 3 bases and J lost 4; bases outside the gene matches: 8. Germline CDR1 reads SQVTM; CDR2 reads ANQGSEA. CDR3 sequence reads: CSVDAGGQGTEAFF. In nucleotides, the CDR3 is TGCAGCGTTGATGCAGGGGGTCAGGGCACTGAAGCTTTCTTT.

The chain couples TRBV19 to TRBJ1-4; the D gene is possibly TRBD1 (5 bases). Trimming left V 3 bases short and J 8 bases short, with 16 bases between. The germline V gene encodes CDR1 LNHDA and CDR2 SQIVND (reference sequence). This CDR3 spans 15 amino acids. The CDR3 loop reads CASSMLSGLGEKLFF. The CDR3 DNA follows: TGTGCCAGTAGTATGCTATCGGGACTTGGCGAAAAACTGTTTTTT. Variable domain in full (rest from reference TRBV19 and TRBJ1-4): DGGITQSPKYLFRKEGQNVTLSCEQNLNHDAMYWYRQDPGQGLRLIYYSQIVNDFQKGDIAEGYSVSREKKESFPLTVTSAQKNPTAFYLCASSMLSGLGEKLFFGSGTQLSVL.

The rearrangement links TRBV5-4 to TRBJ1-1; tentative D call: TRBD1 (5 bases). V lost 0 bases, J lost 2 bases, and 20 bases lay in between. This CDR3 spans 18 amino acids. Per germline, CDR1 SGHNT and CDR2 YYREEE (reference sequence). This chain's CDR3 is CASSLGVRFRARNTEAFF. The CDR3 DNA is TGTGCCAGCAGCTTGGGCGTCCGTTTCAGGGCAAGAAACACTGAAGCTTTCTTT. The variable domain in full, completed from reference TRBV5-4 and TRBJ1-1, reads ETGVTQSPTHLIKTRGQQVTLRCSSQSGHNTVSWYQQALGQGPQFIFQYYREEENGRGNFPPRFSGLQFPNYSSELNVNALELDDSALYLCASSLGVRFRARNTEAFFGQGTRLTVV.

The table lists this clone with a count of one. This chain links TRBV2 with TRBJ1-5, with D perhaps TRBD1 (5 bases). There are 15 residues in the CDR3. V was trimmed by 3 bases and J by 4 bases, leaving 13 bases between them. Germline V lookup: CDR1 SNHLY, CDR2 FYNNEI. This CDR3 is CASSDTDSPNQPQHF. DNA of the CDR3: TGTGCCAGCAGTGATACAGACAGCCCAAATCAGCCCCAGCATTTT. The entire variable domain, with the rest obtained from reference TRBV2 and TRBJ1-5, is as follows: EPEVTQTPSHQVTQMGQEVILRCVPISNHLYFYWYRQILGQKVEFLVSFYNNEISEKSEIFDDQFSVERPDGSNFTLKIRSTKLEDSAMYFCASSDTDSPNQPQHFGDGTRLSIL.

The chain carries TRBV23-1 and TRBJ2-7, with D possibly TRBD1 on 6 matching bases. TRBV23-1 is known as an ORF, though its function is uncertain. This CDR3 has 16 amino acids. Trimming stripped 0 bases from V and 2 bases from J, with 14 bases between. The CDR3 DNA follows: TGCGCCAGCAGTCAATCTAGCCGGACAGTTACCTACGAGCAGTACTTC. This encodes CASSQSSRTVTYEQYF.

J is TRBJ1-1 and V is TRBV30; 8 positions agree with TRBD1. Trimming cost V 1 base and J 1 base; bases outside gene matches: 8. CDR1 and CDR2 from the germline V gene are GTSNPN and SVGIG (reference sequence). This CDR3 has 16 amino acids. The CDR3 bases are TGTGCCTGGAGTGATCTAGGACAGGGAAAGAACACTGAAGCTTTCTTT. This translates into CAWSDLGQGKNTEAFF.